These 30 T cell receptor beta chains originate from one sample sequenced in a study of tumor-infiltrating lymphocytes in primary liver carcinoma. From around 500 ng of total RNA, TCR beta-specific cDNA was reverse-transcribed using a constant-region primer. Slightly modified ARM-PCR served as the procedure for the TCR beta libraries. These libraries came from three rounds of nested multiplex PCR. The first two PCR rounds used TRBV1-TRBV30 forward primers with a C-beta reverse primer, about 10 cycles each. TCRdb re-analysed the multiplex PCR reads in MiXCR, keeping a single row per CDR3 protein. The table records some 190,000 distinct CDR3 sequences, 50% to 75% of them present only once. The blood RNA (from unsorted whole blood) was obtained, and germline DNA was also extracted. Sample: peripheral blood. Every receptor here comes from a man in his forties with primary liver carcinoma and hepatitis B virus infection.

This clonotype occurred a few times. The chain has TRBV6-1 and TRBJ1-2, with D maybe TRBD1 (6 bases). CDR1 is MNHNS and CDR2 is SASEGT in the germline V gene. Between the trimmed V and J ends, which lost 3 bases and 3 bases, there was a span of 11 bases. CDR3 length: 14 residues. The CDR3 loop reads CASSEGGAYYGYTF. In DNA, the CDR3 is TGTGCCAGCAGTGAGGGGGGGGCTTACTATGGCTACACCTTC.

On this clonotype itself: This may arise from a read error, as a much more abundant clone is one base away. The chain combines TRBV11-3 with TRBJ2-1; 7 positions agree with TRBD1. CDR3 length: 14 amino acids. Trimming cost V 5 bases and J 4 bases; bases outside gene matches: 5. Germline loops: CDR1 SGHNT, CDR2 YENEEA. The CDR3 reads CASSAGTAYNEQFF. CDR3 DNA: TGTGCCAGCAGCGCCGGGACAGCTTACAATGAGCAGTTCTTC. Full variable domain (rest looked up from reference TRBV11-3 and TRBJ2-1): EAGVVQSPRYKIIEKKQPVAFWCNPISGHNTLYWYLQNLGQGPELLIRYENEEAVDDSQLPKDRFSAERLKGVDSTLKIQPAELGDSAVYLCASSAGTAYNEQFFGPGTRLTVL.

Points on this clonotype: The junction differs from germline at one of its ends, possibly a read error. CDR3 region: CTSSSDRVGGANVLTF. The CDR3 DNA reads TGTACCAGCAGTTCCGACAGGGTAGGTGGGGCCAACGTCCTGACTTTC. The gene calls are TRBV12-3 or TRBV12-4 and TRBJ2-6, with 7 bases lining up with TRBD1. CDR3 size: 16 residues.

To note about this clonotype: A read error is possible here, since a much larger clone lies one base away. This chain joins TRBV29-1 and TRBJ2-7; possibly TRBD1 for D (6 bases). The CDR3 runs 14 residues. Germline CDR1 SQVTM, CDR2 ANQGSEA. For the CDR3, the DNA is TGCGGCGTAAGGGACACCGTGACCTCCTACGAGCAGTACTTC. This translates into CGVRDTVTSYEQYF.

This sequence joins TRBV30 and TRBJ1-2; no clear D gene. Looked up from germline, CDR1 is GTSNPN and CDR2 is SVGIG (reference sequence). The V end was cut by 5 bases, the J end by 8 bases, with 12 bases between. The CDR3 has 11 amino acids. This CDR3 is CAWGFYGGYTF. The CDR3 DNA reads TGTGCCTGGGGCTTCTATGGGGGCTACACCTTC.

J is TRBJ2-2 and V is TRBV6-6; TRBD1 aligns across 7 bases. Losses at the gene ends were 9 bases for V and 1 base for J; bases not matched to a gene: 11. The CDR3 has 16 amino acids. CDR1 MNHNY and CDR2 SVGAGI come from the germline V gene (reference sequence). The CDR3 DNA follows: TGTGCCAGTCAGGGGGACCGCGTCTTGAACACCGGGGAGCTGTTTTTT. It encodes CASQGDRVLNTGELFF.

To note about this clonotype: At one of its ends the junction is not consistent with the germline gene, which may arise from a read error. The chain combines TRBV5-5 with TRBJ2-6, with 9 bases that match TRBD2. The CDR3 is 19 residues long. Germline V gene lookup returns CDR1 SGHKS and CDR2 YYEKEE (reference sequence). The CDR3 DNA sequence: TGTGCCAGCAGCTTGAGACTAGCGGAGATTATCTCTGGGTCCAACGTCCTGACTTTC. It codes for CASSLRLAEIISGSNVLTF.

The gene calls are TRBV28 and TRBJ1-4; D is uncertain. This CDR3 spans 14 amino acids. V lost 8 bases, J lost 7 bases, and 17 bases lay in between. The germline V gene encodes CDR1 MDHEN and CDR2 SYDVKM. This chain's CDR3 is CASSTAGYSEKLFF. The CDR3 DNA is TGTGCCAGCTCCACGGCGGGGTATAGTGAAAAACTGTTTTTT.

The rearrangement uses TRBV12-3 or TRBV12-4 and TRBJ1-1, with D perhaps matching TRBD1 (6 bases). With 1 base removed from V and 4 bases from J, the gap between germline ends came to 13 bases. The CDR3 totals 15 residues. In DNA, the CDR3 is TGTGCCAGCAGTTTAGGAGGCGGGGGCGGCACTGAAGCTTTCTTT. This translates into CASSLGGGGGTEAFF.

The rearrangement joins TRBV6-6 to TRBJ1-6; D is undetermined. The V end lost 4 bases, the J end lost 9 bases, and 7 bases lay between the germline ends. The CDR3 is made up of 12 amino acids. Germline loops: CDR1 MNHNY, CDR2 SVGAGI (reference sequence). The CDR3 region has the DNA TGTGCCAGCAGTTCCGTGGGTTCACCCCTCCACTTT. It encodes CASSSVGSPLHF.

A note on this clonotype: A read error may be the cause here, since a much bigger clone is one base away. This chain links TRBV11-2 with TRBJ2-7; tentatively, D is TRBD1 (5 bases). This CDR3 spans 15 amino acids. Trimming left V 2 bases short and J 0 bases short, with 11 bases between. The germline gives CDR1 SGHAT, CDR2 FQNNGV. CDR3 nucleotides: TGTGCCAGCAGCTTACTAGACAGTGGCTCCTACGAGCAGTACTTC. Encoded protein: CASSLLDSGSYEQYF. Filled out from reference TRBV11-2 and TRBJ2-7, the complete variable domain reads EAGVAQSPRYKIIEKRQSVAFWCNPISGHATLYWYQQILGQGPKLLIQFQNNGVVDDSQLPKDRFSAERLKGVDSTLKIQPAKLEDSAVYLCASSLLDSGSYEQYFGPGTRLTVT.

Notes on this clonotype: A read error may be the cause here, since a much bigger clone is one base away. This chain joins TRBV4-2 and TRBJ2-7; D is ambiguous. Germline loops: CDR1 LGHNA, CDR2 YNFKEQ. The CDR3 extends over 13 amino acids. The CDR3 coding sequence is TGTGTCAGCAGCCAAGATACCCTCTACGAGCAGTACTTC. Translation gives CVSSQDTLYEQYF.

As for this clonotype: A single base separates this from a much larger clone, so it may be a read error. This sequence joins TRBV12-3 or TRBV12-4 and TRBJ1-5, with D maybe TRBD1 (6 bases). This CDR3 is built from 15 residues. The CDR3 DNA reads TGTGCCAGCAGTTTCCAGGGGTATAGCAGTCAGCCCCAGCATTTT. Protein: CASSFQGYSSQPQHF.

This chain joins TRBV4-1 and TRBJ2-1; no reliable D call. CDR1 and CDR2 from the germline V gene are MGHRA and YSYEKL. V was shortened by 1 base and J by 9 bases, with 13 bases between the two germline ends. The CDR3 is made up of 14 amino acids. For the CDR3, the DNA is TGCGCCAGCAGCCAAGGGGCTCCAGGTAGTGAGCAGTTCTTC. It yields the protein CASSQGAPGSEQFF.

V usage is TRBV7-8 and J usage is TRBJ2-7, with D possibly matching TRBD2 (5 bases). CDR3 size: 9 residues. Per the germline V gene, CDR1 is SGHVS and CDR2 is FQNEAQ. Between the trimmed V and J ends, which lost 8 bases and 7 bases, there was a span of 6 bases. CDR3 in amino acids: CASGEEQYF. The CDR3 DNA sequence: TGTGCCAGCGGGGAGGAGCAGTACTTC. Looking up the rest from reference TRBV7-8 and TRBJ2-7 gives the full variable domain: GAGVSQSPRYKVAKRGQDVALRCDPISGHVSLFWYQQALGQGPEFLTYFQNEAQLDKSGLPSDRFFAERPEGSVSTLKIQRTQQEDSAVYLCASGEEQYFGPGTRLTVT.

This clonotype was recorded a few times. The CDR3 nucleotides are TGTGCCAGCAGCTCCCTGACAGGGCTACGCTACGAGCAGTACTTC. Its translation: CASSSLTGLRYEQYF. The chain links TRBV5-6 to TRBJ2-7; 7 bases fit TRBD1. The CDR3 is made up of 15 amino acids. V lost 3 bases, J lost 3 bases, and 9 bases stayed unmatched. The germline CDR1 and CDR2 sequences are SGHDT and YYEEEE.

As for this clonotype: A clone one base away is much larger, so this may be a read error. The rearrangement links TRBV29-1 to TRBJ2-1; D is undetermined. Germline V lookup: CDR1 SQVTM, CDR2 ANQGSEA. The length of the CDR3 is 11 residues. Here the CDR3 DNA reads TGCAGCACCTCGAAGTCAGAGACCAAGTACTTC. It encodes CSTSKSETKYF.

In regard to this clonotype: The final CDR3 position lacks the conserved phenylalanine or tryptophan, pointing to a likely read error. CDR3 sequence reads: CASSLEAGRDTIYS. For the CDR3, the DNA is TGTGCCAGCAGCTTAGAGGCGGGACGGGACACCATATATTCT. This chain uses TRBV11-2 with TRBJ1-3; a weak D match, TRBD1 (5 bases). V was pared by 0 bases and J by 8 bases, with 11 bases between. CDR1 is SGHAT and CDR2 is FQNNGV in the germline V gene. CDR3 length: 14 residues.

This clonotype has at least ten counts. The chain couples TRBV29-1 to TRBJ2-2, with D perhaps TRBD2 (5 bases). CDR1 and CDR2 (germline): SQVTM, ANQGSEA. With 3 bases removed from V and 5 bases from J, the gap between germline ends came to 13 bases. This CDR3 has 14 amino acids. The chain's CDR3 is CSVEGRRRTGELFF. CDR3 coding DNA: TGCAGCGTTGAGGGCAGGAGGAGGACCGGGGAGCTGTTTTTT.

There are many counts of this clonotype. This chain links TRBV11-2 with TRBJ1-1; a possible D gene is TRBD1 (5 bases). The CDR3 length is 12 residues. V lost 7 bases and J lost 7, with 13 bases in between. CDR1 is SGHAT and CDR2 is FQNNGV in the germline V gene. In DNA, the CDR3 is TGTGCCAGCACCCCGGGGGAGTATGAAGCTTTCTTT. This sequence encodes CASTPGEYEAFF. The full variable domain, with the rest looked up from reference TRBV11-2 and TRBJ1-1, is EAGVAQSPRYKIIEKRQSVAFWCNPISGHATLYWYQQILGQGPKLLIQFQNNGVVDDSQLPKDRFSAERLKGVDSTLKIQPAKLEDSAVYLCASTPGEYEAFFGQGTRLTVV.

To note about this clonotype: One junction end does not reproduce the germline sequence, and a read error may be involved. The V call is TRBV10-3, the J call TRBJ2-1; D unclear. CDR3 length: 16 amino acids. Per germline, CDR1 ENHRY and CDR2 SYGVKD. The CDR3 here is CAISERIAVGYSEQFF. The CDR3 DNA reads as TGTGCCATCAGTGAGAGGATCGCAGTGGGCTACAGTGAGCAGTTCTTC.

This clonotype was counted once. One base away lies a much larger clone, so this may be a sequencing read error. V usage is TRBV10-3 and J usage is TRBJ2-6; the match to TRBD1 covers 8 bases. CDR1 and CDR2 from the germline V gene are ENHRY and SYGVKD. The length of the CDR3 is 17 residues. Here the CDR3 reads CAIRAGQADSGANALTF. DNA for the CDR3: TGTGCCATCAGGGCGGGACAGGCGGACTCTGGGGCCAACGCCCTGACTTTC.

Many counts were recorded for this clonotype. The chain has TRBV29-1 and TRBJ2-1; 11 bases agree with TRBD2. The CDR3 loop spans 17 amino acids. Germline loops: CDR1 SQVTM, CDR2 ANQGSEA. V gave up 5 bases and J gave up 9 bases; unmatched junction bases: 18. The DNA for the CDR3 is TGCAGCGTTCCGTCATATAGCGGGAGGGCATTTCCCAGTGAGCAGTTCTTC. Translating gives CSVPSYSGRAFPSEQFF.

This clonotype appeared many times. The chain employs TRBV11-2 and TRBJ1-3, with D hard to call. CDR3 length equals 12 residues. Trimming cost V 1 base and J 3 bases, with 1 base left between them. Germline V lookup: CDR1 SGHAT, CDR2 FQNNGV. Here the CDR3 DNA reads TGTGCCAGCAGCTTAGTTGGAAACACCATATATTTT. This sequence encodes CASSLVGNTIYF.

Concerning this clonotype itself: One end of the junction fails to match germline, which may point to a read error. The DNA for the CDR3 is TGTGCCAGCAGTCGCGGGGCCGGGGATACGCGGTATTTT. Translation gives CASSRGAGDTRYF. The V gene is TRBV6-2 or TRBV6-3, the J gene TRBJ2-3; a possible D gene is TRBD2 (6 bases). Per germline, CDR1 MNHEY and CDR2 SVGEGT. The CDR3 runs to 13 residues.

The table lists this clonotype with a few counts. The chain is built from TRBV5-1 and TRBJ2-1, with 8 positions matching TRBD1. V trimming: 3 bases; J trimming: 6 bases; junction bases outside the gene matches: 11. The CDR3 extends over 16 amino acids. Germline V gene data show CDR1 as SGHRS and CDR2 as YFSETQ. In DNA, the CDR3 is TGCGCCAGCAGCTGGGGAGGACAGGGTGGCGGCAATGAGCAGTTCTTC. Protein sequence: CASSWGGQGGGNEQFF. Full variable domain (missing parts from reference TRBV5-1 and TRBJ2-1): KAGVTQTPRYLIKTRGQQVTLSCSPISGHRSVSWYQQTPGQGLQFLFEYFSETQRNKGNFPGRFSGRQFSNSRSEMNVSTLELGDSALYLCASSWGGQGGGNEQFFGPGTRLTVL.

This clonotype occurred a few times. This chain connects TRBV7-9 to TRBJ1-3, with unresolved D. Trimming took off 5 bases at V and 0 bases at J, with 5 bases between the two ends. CDR3 length: 13 amino acids. Germline assignment: CDR1 SEHNR and CDR2 FQNEAQ (reference sequence). The CDR3 spells CASSPSSGNTIYF. The CDR3, as DNA: TGTGCCAGCAGCCCAAGCTCTGGAAACACCATATATTTT.

The V gene is TRBV11-1, the J gene TRBJ2-3; TRBD1 might be the D (5 bases). From germline, CDR1 is SGHAT and CDR2 FQDESV (reference sequence). Trimming removed 1 base at V and 12 bases at J, with 20 bases between. The CDR3 spans 15 residues. The CDR3 DNA follows: TGTGCCAGCAGCTTAGGCCCACCAAGCACAGGTACACAGTATTTT. Amino acids: CASSLGPPSTGTQYF.

As to this clonotype: Being one base from a much bigger clone, this may be a read error. The chain employs TRBV11-2 and TRBJ2-5; the D call may be TRBD1 or TRBD2 (5 bases each). Germline lookup yields CDR1 SGHAT and CDR2 FQNNGV. CDR3 length: 14 amino acids. For the CDR3, the DNA is TGTGCCAGCAGCTTAGGCCGGGACCAAGAGGCCCAGTACTTC. Its protein product is CASSLGRDQEAQYF.

J is TRBJ2-1 and V is TRBV29-1, with TRBD2 matching 7 bases. Germline values: CDR1 SQVTM, CDR2 ANQGSEA. J lost 3 bases, V lost 1 base, and 12 bases had no gene match. The CDR3 spans 17 residues. CDR3 region: CSVEGRGLAEIYNEQFF. The DNA for the CDR3 is TGCAGCGTTGAAGGGAGGGGCCTAGCGGAGATCTACAATGAGCAGTTCTTC.